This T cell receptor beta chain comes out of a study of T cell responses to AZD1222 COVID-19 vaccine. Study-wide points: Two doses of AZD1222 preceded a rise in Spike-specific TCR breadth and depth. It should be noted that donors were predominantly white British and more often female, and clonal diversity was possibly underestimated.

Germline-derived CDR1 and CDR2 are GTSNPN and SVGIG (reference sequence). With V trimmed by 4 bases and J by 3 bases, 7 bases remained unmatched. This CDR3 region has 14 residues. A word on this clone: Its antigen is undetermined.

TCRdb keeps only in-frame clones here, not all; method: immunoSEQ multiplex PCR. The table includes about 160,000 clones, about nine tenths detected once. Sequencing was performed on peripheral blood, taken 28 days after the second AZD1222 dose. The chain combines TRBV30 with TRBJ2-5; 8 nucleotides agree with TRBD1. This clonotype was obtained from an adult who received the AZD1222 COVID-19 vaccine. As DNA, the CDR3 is TGTGCCTGGACTAGGACAGGGCAGAAAGAGACCCAGTACTTC. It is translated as CAWTRTGQKETQYF.